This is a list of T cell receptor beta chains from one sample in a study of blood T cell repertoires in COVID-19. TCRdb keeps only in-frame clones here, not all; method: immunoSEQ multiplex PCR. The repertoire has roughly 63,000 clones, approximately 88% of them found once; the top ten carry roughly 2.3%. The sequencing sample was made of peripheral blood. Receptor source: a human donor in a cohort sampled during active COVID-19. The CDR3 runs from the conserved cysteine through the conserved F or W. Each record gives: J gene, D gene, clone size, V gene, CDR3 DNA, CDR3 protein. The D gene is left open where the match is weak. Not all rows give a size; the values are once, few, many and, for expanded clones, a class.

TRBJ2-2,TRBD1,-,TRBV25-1,TGTGCCAGCAGCTACAGGGGGAGGACCGGGGAGCTGTTTTTT,CASSYRGRTGELFF
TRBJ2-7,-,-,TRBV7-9,TGTGCCAGCAGCACCCACAGTGACTCCTACGAGCAGTACTTC,CASSTHSDSYEQYF
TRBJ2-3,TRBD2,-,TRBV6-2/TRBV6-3,TGTGCCAGCAGTTACCGACTAGCGGGGGGCACAGATACGCAGTATTTT,CASSYRLAGGTDTQYF
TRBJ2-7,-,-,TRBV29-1,TGCAGCGTTGAATCGGGGACCTACGAGCAGTACTTC,CSVESGTYEQYF
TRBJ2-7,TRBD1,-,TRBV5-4,TGTGCCAGCAGCTTGGGAGGGACAGGGGGCTACGAGCAGTACTTC,CASSLGGTGGYEQYF
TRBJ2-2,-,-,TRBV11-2,TGTGCCAGCAGCTTAGCGGGGGATTCAAGAGTGGAGCTGTTTTTT,CASSLAGDSRVELFF
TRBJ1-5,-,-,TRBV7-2,TGTGCCAGCAGCTCAGGGTCCTGGGGTCAGCCCCAGCATTTT,CASSSGSWGQPQHF
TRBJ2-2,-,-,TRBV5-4,TGTGCCAGCAGCTCAGCGGGCGCGAACACCGGGGAGCTGTTTTTT,CASSSAGANTGELFF
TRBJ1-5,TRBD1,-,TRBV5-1,TGCGCCAGCAGCCCACAGGGGGCGGGTCAGCCCCAGCATTTT,CASSPQGAGQPQHF
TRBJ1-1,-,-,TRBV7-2,TGTGCCAGCAGGGGGAGAGGGAACACTGAAGCTTTCTTT,CASRGRGNTEAFF
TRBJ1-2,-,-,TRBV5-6,TGTGCCAGCACCCTGGTAGGACTTTATGGCTACACCTTC,CASTLVGLYGYTF
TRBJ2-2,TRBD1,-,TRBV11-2,TGTGCCAGCAGCTCGATAGACAGGGTAGCCGGGGAGCTGTTTTTT,CASSSIDRVAGELFF
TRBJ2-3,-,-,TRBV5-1,TGCGCCAGCAGCTTCGGCACAGATACGCAGTATTTT,CASSFGTDTQYF
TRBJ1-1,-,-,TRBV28,TGTGCCACCGACCCCCTCCGGGGCGCGGGAACTGAAGCTTTCTTT,CATDPLRGAGTEAFF
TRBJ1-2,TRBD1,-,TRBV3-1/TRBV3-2,TGTGCCAGCAGCCCCGGGCCAGGGGGCTACTCTTCCCTCTATGGCTACACCTTC,CASSPGPGGYSSLYGYTF
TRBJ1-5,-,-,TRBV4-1,TGCGCCAGCAGCCAAGTTGAAGCCGACAATCAGCCCCAGCATTTT,CASSQVEADNQPQHF
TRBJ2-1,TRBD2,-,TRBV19,TGTGCCTCCGGGGAGGGGCAATACAATGAGCAGTTCTTC,CASGEGQYNEQFF
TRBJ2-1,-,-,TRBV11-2,TGTGCCAGCAGCTTAGCCCGAGCGGGCCACAATGAGCAGTTCTTC,CASSLARAGHNEQFF
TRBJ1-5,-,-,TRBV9,TGTGCCAGCGGTGAGAATCAGCCCCAGCATTTT,CASGENQPQHF
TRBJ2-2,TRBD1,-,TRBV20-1,TGCAGTGCTCGTGTCCGGGACAGGGGGAACACCGGGGAGCTGTTTTTT,CSARVRDRGNTGELFF
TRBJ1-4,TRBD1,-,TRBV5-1,TGCGCCAGCAGCTTCCAGGGGGCGAATGAAAAACTGTTTTTT,CASSFQGANEKLFF
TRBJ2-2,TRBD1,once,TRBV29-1,TGCAGCGTCCTCCGGGACAGGGCGGACACCGGGGAGCTGTTTTTT,CSVLRDRADTGELFF
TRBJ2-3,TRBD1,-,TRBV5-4,TGTGCCAGCAGCTCGCCTGGGTGGGTCGGGGACAGCGGACAACCGGATACGCAGTATTTT,CASSSPGWVGDSGQPDTQYF
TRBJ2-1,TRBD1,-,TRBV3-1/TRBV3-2,TGTGCCAGCAGCCACCCGGGACAGGGCCTAAATGAGCAGTTCTTC,CASSHPGQGLNEQFF
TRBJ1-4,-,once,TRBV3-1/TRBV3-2,TGTGCCAGCAGCTACGGGGAAAAACTGTTTTTT,CASSYGEKLFF
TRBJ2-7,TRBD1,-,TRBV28,TGTGCCAGCAGTTCGGCCGGGACAGGGGAGAAAGAGCAGTACTTC,CASSSAGTGEKEQYF
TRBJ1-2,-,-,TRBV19,TGTGCCAGTAGCCCCCCCTCTTTCTATGGCTACACCTTC,CASSPPSFYGYTF
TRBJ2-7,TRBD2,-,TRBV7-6,TGTGCCAGCAGCTTAACGGGAGGGCCGATCGAGCAGTACTTC,CASSLTGGPIEQYF
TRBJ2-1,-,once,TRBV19,TGTGCCAGTAGTCCTGGACACATTGGGAACAATGAGCAGTTCTTC,CASSPGHIGNNEQFF
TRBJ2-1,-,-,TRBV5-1,TGCGCCAGCACCTGGCGGGCGGGGGCTAACAATGAGCAGTTCTTC,CASTWRAGANNEQFF
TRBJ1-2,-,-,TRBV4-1,TGCGCCAGCAGCCAACACAGCACCGCGGGCTATGGCTACACCTTC,CASSQHSTAGYGYTF
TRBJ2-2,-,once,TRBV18,TGTGCCAGCTCACCCCTGGGGGCAGACACCGGGGAGCTGTTTTTT,CASSPLGADTGELFF
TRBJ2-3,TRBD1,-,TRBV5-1,TGCGCCAGCTATGGGACAGATAGCACAGATACGCAGTATTTT,CASYGTDSTDTQYF
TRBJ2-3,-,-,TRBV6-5,TGTGCCAGCAGGTATACAGGGAGCACAGATACGCAGTATTTT,CASRYTGSTDTQYF